This TCR beta chain was found in a study of blood T cell repertoires in COVID-19. Study-level background: COVID-19 samples from acute and convalescent phases originated in the United States, Italy and Spain. PBMCs, B-cell-depleted T cells, or T cells were the source of the cDNA or gDNA that made up the material.

The CDR3 has 16 residues. V trimming: 1 base; J trimming: 8 bases; junction bases outside the gene matches: 9. Germline V gene lookup returns CDR1 SGHTA and CDR2 FQGNSA. While infection was still active, Seattle patients were enrolled and then followed longitudinally. The authors' processing: Estimates of nucleated cell counts were drawn from the amplification of reference gene primers. Measured with immunoSEQ multiplex PCR; TCRdb has only the in-frame clones, and not every one. V and J calls and clone size come straight from that table; D and trimming were deduced from the DNA. The table includes about 220,000 clones, 85% detected once.

The TCR comes from a woman in her 70s with COVID-19, enrolled during active disease. Source material: peripheral blood. The rearrangement links TRBV7-2 to TRBJ2-2, with 8 bases matching TRBD1. CDR3 coding DNA: TGTGCCAGCAGCTTAGAGACAGGGGAGGCGTCAGGGGAGCTGTTTTTT. It encodes CASSLETGEASGELFF.